This is a list of T cell receptor beta chains from one sample in a study of cytomegalovirus exposure and HLA in healthy donors. TCRdb keeps only in-frame clones here, not all; method: immunoSEQ multiplex PCR. The sample contains about 130,000 clones, almost 85% of which appear only once. Sequences were obtained from PBMCs. Receptor source: a boy under 10 years old in good health and CMV-seronegative. Each CDR3 is given without its conserved first and last residue. A D gene is named only where the DNA matches it firmly.

.	TRBV4-3	ASSQDKWANEQF
.	TRBV7-6	ASSLEGTGLDEKLF
TRBD1	TRBV15	ATSRGQGAYGYT
TRBD2	TRBV6-4	ASSEETSGSYEQF
TRBD2	TRBV7-9	ASSPGLAGGPGYSDTQY
.	TRBV4-3	ASSPRTAAQPQH
.	TRBV5-4	ASSLYT
.	TRBV9	ASSVEDRGASSYEQY
.	TRBV7-9	ASIPRGQPPLSGANVLT
.	TRBV6-4	ASSELPGNTGELF
.	TRBV7-9	ATIRTIEQF
TRBD1	TRBV7-6	ASSQDRGEQY
TRBD1	TRBV7-9	ASSSRGPGPENTGELF
.	TRBV6-5	ASSFRENTEAF
TRBD2	TRBV7-9	ASSQGLAGGNEQF
TRBD2	TRBV7-6	ASSPRSSGGGNEQF
.	TRBV2	ASSAVSLLGSGELF
.	TRBV9	ASSVVPGDGCEAF
TRBD2	TRBV4-3	ASSQDLRAGVQINEQF
TRBD2	TRBV19	ASSILAGGGEQY
.	TRBV7-9	ASSRGQPAYNEQF
TRBD1	TRBV4-1	ASSQVGGTGGYT
.	TRBV4-1	ASSQDTTGISIYEQY
TRBD1	TRBV5-8	ASSSGTGRTDTQY
.	TRBV4-2	ASSQGGYMNTEAF
.	TRBV4-2	ASSQEGSLVADDIQY
TRBD2	TRBV6-5	ASSPGGVTDTQY
.	TRBV7-9	ASSLGGPRGIHEQY
TRBD2	TRBV19	ASSSSPGLAGGVGDTQY
.	TRBV5-4	ASSFFIKQGSSDTQY
.	TRBV7-8	ASSLEPSGTEAF